The clone carrying this T cell receptor beta chain was observed at least ten times. Its target is unknown. This sample is part of a study of identical twins. The study, taken as a whole, reports: Excess low generation probability was seen in twin-shared out-of-frame alpha sequences. Invariant MAIT and iNKT cells are populations that could partly confound zero-insertion analyses. The analysis was cross-sectional rather than longitudinal within donors.

From the 5' RACE reads, TCRdb called clonotypes with MiXCR, one entry per CDR3 protein. Here the sample spans approximately 240,000 distinct CDR3 sequences, around an eighth being singletons. From germline, CDR1 is SQVTM and CDR2 ANQGSEA. V lost 7 bases and J 7 bases, leaving 16 bases between the germline ends. The CDR3 length is 13 residues. Only healthy Caucasians were enrolled as donors. The gene calls are TRBV29-1 and TRBJ1-4; tentatively, D is TRBD1 (6 bases). Material for sequencing was memory (CD45RO+) T cells sorted from blood. The TCR was taken from a woman under 30 in good health. The DNA of the CDR3 is TGCAGCGGCAGACAGGATAGAAGTGAAAAACTGTTTTTT. This gives the protein CSGRQDRSEKLFF.